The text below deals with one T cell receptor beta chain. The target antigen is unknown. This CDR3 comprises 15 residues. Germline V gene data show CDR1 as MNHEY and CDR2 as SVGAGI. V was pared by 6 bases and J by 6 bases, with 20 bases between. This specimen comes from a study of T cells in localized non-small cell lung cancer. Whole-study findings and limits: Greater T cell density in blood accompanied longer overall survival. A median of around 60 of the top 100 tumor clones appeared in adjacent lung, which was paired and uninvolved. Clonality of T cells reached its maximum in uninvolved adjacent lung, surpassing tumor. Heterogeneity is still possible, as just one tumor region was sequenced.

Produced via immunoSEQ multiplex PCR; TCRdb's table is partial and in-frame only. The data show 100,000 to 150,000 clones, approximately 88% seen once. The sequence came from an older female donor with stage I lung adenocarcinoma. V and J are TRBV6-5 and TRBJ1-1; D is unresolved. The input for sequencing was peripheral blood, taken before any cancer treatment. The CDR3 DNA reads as TGTGCCAGCAGGCCCGGAGGAAACGAGAGGGCTGAAGCTTTCTTT. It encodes CASRPGGNERAEAFF.